This T cell receptor (gamma chain) was found in a study of γδ T cells in repeated Plasmodium falciparum infection. This clone was counted many times. A far larger clone is one base from this, pointing to a likely read error. Other DNA sequences from this sample encode an identical CDR3 as well. TCRdb re-identified clones in the multiplex PCR reads via CATT. The table records approximately 26,000 gamma-chain clones, about 3% of them present only once. This clonotype was obtained from a pool of human donors (malaria-infected and uninfected, not separated). Source material: gamma-delta T cells from blood.

The chain's CDR3 is CATWDGPRRYKKLF. DNA for the CDR3: TGTGCCACCTGGGATGGGCCCCGTCGTTATAAGAAACTCTTT. J is TRGJ1 or TRGJ2 and V is TRGV4. TCRdb gives no J gene; it was assigned here by matching the DNA to germline. The germline V gene encodes CDR1 EGSTGY and CDR2 YDSYTSSV. There are 14 residues in the CDR3. The trim removed 0 bases at V and 6 bases at J, leaving 8 bases unmatched.